The entry that follows covers one T cell receptor (beta chain) sequence. Antigen unknown. At one of its ends the junction is not consistent with the germline gene, which may arise from a read error. cDNA libraries of TCR beta carried unique molecular identifiers. From the PCR reads, TCRdb called clonotypes with MiXCR, one entry per CDR3 protein. This sample carries over 700,000 distinct CDR3 sequences, 25% to 30% of them seen once, and the ten largest clones take around 0.56%. Germline loops: CDR1 KGHDR, CDR2 SFDVKD. The CDR3 length is 14 residues. The data were obtained in a study of post-analysis software for immune sequencing data. Study as a whole: Several disease courses (relapsing-remitting, secondary progressive and progressive-relapsing) of multiple sclerosis were included. Study-level findings and limits: Patients showed TRBV5-6, TRBV5-1 and TRBV20-1 among four to six TRBV segments more frequent than in controls.

Sequenced sample: blood. V usage is TRBV24-1 and J usage is TRBJ2-1; maybe TRBD1 (5 bases). The sequence derives from a girl aged 10-17 years with multiple sclerosis. DNA for the CDR3: TGTGCCACCAGTGAAATGGACACCTACAATGGGCAGTTCTTC. Translated, it gives CATSEMDTYNGQFF.